The 30 T cell receptor beta chains listed next were all sequenced from one sample in a study of T cells in women clearing cervical HPV infection (dated by TCRdb to the late 2010s). Library preparation was by the immunoSEQ multiplex PCR assay. Held by TCRdb, this immuneACCESS table contains in-frame sequences only and omits some clones. Under half of the omission traces to an unresolved V gene where checked; the cause of the rest is unknown. The table for this sample records 25,000 to 35,000 clones. Of the sample, approximately 7.5% falls within the top ten clones. The sample taken for sequencing was blood buffy coat. These receptors originate from a woman between 18 and 69 years old with a cervical HPV16 infection that either progressed to CIN3+ or cleared (not recorded which).

In regard to this clone: The DNA ends 3 residues before the CDR3 does, and the rest of the CDR3 is filled in from the germline J gene. The chain carries TRBV6-1 and TRBJ1-3; D may be TRBD1 (6 bases). CDR3 length equals 16 residues. Trimming cost V 0 bases and J 0 bases, with 9 bases left between them. Germline V gene data show CDR1 as MNHNS and CDR2 as SASEGT. Here the CDR3 reads CASSEAPGVSGNTIYF. Partial CDR3 DNA: TGTGCCAGCAGTGAAGCCCCAGGGGTCTCTGGAAACACC.

Worth noting for this clone: The read terminates 3 residues before the CDR3 end, so the remaining end is supplied by the germline J gene. The chain carries TRBV20-1 and TRBJ1-1, with 7 bases aligning to TRBD1. V shed 3 bases and J 5 bases; nucleotides not matched to a gene: 9. CDR1 and CDR2 (germline): DFQATT, SNEGSKA (reference sequence). This CDR3 spans 14 amino acids. Incomplete CDR3 DNA: TGCAGTGCTAGCGGGAAGGGGGCGCGAACTGAA. Its translation is CSASGKGARTE. The CDR3 in its entirety is CSASGKGARTEAFF.

The CDR3 reads CAWSGMTGAFGNSPLHF. The CDR3 DNA, read in part, is TGTGCCTGGAGCGGGATGACAGGGGCCTTCGGGAATTCACCC. The V call is TRBV30, the J call TRBJ1-6; 8 bases are shared with TRBD1. From the germline J gene comes the end of the CDR3, since the read stops 3 residues before it. Germline values: CDR1 GTSNPN, CDR2 SVGIG (reference sequence). The CDR3 contains 17 residues. With V trimmed by 3 bases and J by 7 bases, 14 bases remained unmatched.

Notes on this clone: The CDR3 end is not reached by the read, which stops 3 residues before it; the germline J gene fills it in. The V gene is TRBV13, the J gene TRBJ2-1; 9 bases match TRBD1. The germline CDR1 and CDR2 sequences are PRHDT and FYEKMQ (reference sequence). The CDR3 length is 15 residues. Losses at the gene ends were 2 bases for V and 6 bases for J; bases not matched to a gene: 5. The CDR3 is CASSLWEGQGNEQFF. CDR3 DNA (partial): TGTGCCAGCAGCTTATGGGAGGGACAGGGCAATGAG.

As for this clone: The read ends 3 residues shy of where the CDR3 ends; the end is completed using the germline J gene. The chain uses TRBV7-9 and TRBJ2-7; TRBD2 might be the D (5 bases). The CDR3 loop spans 14 amino acids. Germline lookup yields CDR1 SEHNR and CDR2 FQNEAQ (reference sequence). V shed 2 bases and J shed 0 bases, with 8 bases lying between them. The CDR3 loop is CASSLQTSSYEQYF. CDR3 DNA (partial): TGTGCCAGCAGCTTACAAACTAGCTCCTACGAG.

To note about this clone: The CDR3 end is not reached by the read, which stops 3 residues before it; the germline J gene fills it in. The gene calls are TRBV20-1 and TRBJ1-2, with a weak D call TRBD1 (5 bases). V gave up 5 bases and J gave up 1 base, with 8 bases separating them. This CDR3 is 12 amino acids long. The germline CDR1 and CDR2 sequences are DFQATT and SNEGSKA (reference sequence). The DNA read from the CDR3 is TGCAGTGCTGGGGGGTATAACTATGGC. Its protein is CSAGGYNYG. Given in full, the CDR3 is CSAGGYNYGYTF.

Here the CDR3 reads CASGLVAGGGYTF. The part of the CDR3 DNA that was read is TGTGCTAGTGGTTTGGTAGCCGGAGGGGGC. The genes are TRBV12-5 and TRBJ1-2, with D unclear. The CDR3 end falls 3 residues outside the read, so it is completed with the germline J gene. The germline V gene has CDR1 LGHNT and CDR2 FRNRAP. This CDR3 contains 13 residues.

A word on this clone: The CDR3 end lies 3 residues beyond the end of the read and is filled in from the germline J gene. The chain is built from TRBV20-1 and TRBJ2-3, with 11 nucleotides matching TRBD2. Germline CDR1 and CDR2: DFQATT and SNEGSKA (reference sequence). The CDR3 covers 15 residues. The V gene end was trimmed by 3 bases and the J gene end by 5 bases; junction bases not matched to a gene: 7. Partial CDR3 DNA: TGCAGTGCTAGCATAGCGGGGGGGCCCAGAGATACG. Amino acid sequence: CSASIAGGPRDT. The CDR3 in full is CSASIAGGPRDTQYF.

A note on this clone: The read gets to within 3 residues of the CDR3 end, and the germline J gene fills in the rest. The chain couples TRBV23-1 to TRBJ1-6; tentatively, D is TRBD1 (5 bases). TRBV23-1 falls under the ORF class, with uncertain function. The CDR3 totals 18 residues. The V gene lost 4 bases and the J gene lost 5 bases, with 21 bases spanning the gap. The chain's CDR3 is CASSLLGGTGGNNSPLHF. The CDR3 DNA, read in part, is TGCGCCAGCAGTCTCCTGGGAGGAACGGGGGGAAATAATTCACCC.

The CDR3 loop reads CASSTPTGTGSIDYGYTF. Partial CDR3 DNA: TGTGCCAGTAGTACCCCGACCGGGACAGGGAGTATCGACTATGGC. The chain combines TRBV19 with TRBJ1-2; 9 bases match TRBD1. The read finishes 3 residues shy of the CDR3 end, and the germline J gene is used to complete it. Germline V gives CDR1 LNHDA, CDR2 SQIVND (reference sequence). The CDR3 runs to 18 residues. Trimming cost V 4 bases and J 3 bases; bases outside gene matches: 15.

As concerns this clone: The CDR3 end falls 3 residues outside the read, so it is completed with the germline J gene. V usage is TRBV29-1 and J usage is TRBJ2-3, with 14 bases matching TRBD2. Trimming at V came to 6 bases and at J to 0 bases, leaving 5 bases not matched to a gene. CDR1 SQVTM and CDR2 ANQGSEA come from the germline V gene. This CDR3 spans 16 amino acids. The CDR3 reads CSVTGLAGVSTDTQYF. CDR3 DNA, as far as it was read: TGCAGCGTAACGGGACTAGCGGGAGTTAGCACAGATACG.

Concerning this clone itself: The read ends 3 residues early relative to the CDR3; the germline J gene fills the gap. The chain links TRBV30 to TRBJ2-2, with D perhaps matching TRBD1 (5 bases). The CDR3 runs to 13 residues. Germline-derived CDR1 and CDR2 are GTSNPN and SVGIG (reference sequence). The CDR3: CAWSHSGANVLFF. CDR3 DNA, as far as it was read: TGTGCCTGGAGCCACTCTGGGGCCAACGTG. Together with reference TRBV30 and TRBJ2-2, the CDR3 gives the full variable domain: SQTIHQWPATLVQPVGSPLSLECTVEGTSNPNLYWYRQAAGRGLQLLFYSVGIGQISSEVPQNLSASRPQDRQFILSSKKLLLSDSGFYLCAWSHSGANVLFFGEGSRLTVL.

The CDR3 reads CASSAGQENYGYTF. CDR3 bases read: TGTGCCAGCAGTGCCGGACAGGAGAACTATGGC. The chain combines TRBV6-4 with TRBJ1-2, with 7 bases lining up with TRBD1. Read data end 3 residues before the CDR3 end; the end is taken from the germline J gene. Trimming at V came to 4 bases and at J to 2 bases, leaving 4 bases not matched to a gene. The germline V gene encodes CDR1 MRHNA and CDR2 SNTAGT. The CDR3 consists of 14 residues.

As regards this clone: The read finishes 3 residues shy of the CDR3 end, and the germline J gene is used to complete it. The V gene is TRBV30, the J gene TRBJ1-2; D is ambiguous. In germline, CDR1 is GTSNPN, CDR2 SVGIG (reference sequence). The CDR3 has 12 amino acids. The CDR3 is CAWSVNAGGYTF. The CDR3 bases that were read are TGTGCCTGGAGTGTTAATGCGGGAGGC. Looking up the rest from reference TRBV30 and TRBJ1-2 gives the full variable domain: SQTIHQWPATLVQPVGSPLSLECTVEGTSNPNLYWYRQAAGRGLQLLFYSVGIGQISSEVPQNLSASRPQDRQFILSSKKLLLSDSGFYLCAWSVNAGGYTFGSGTRLTVV.

About this clone itself: Read sequence stops 3 residues before the CDR3 end, and the germline J gene provides the missing end. The chain couples TRBV5-1 to TRBJ2-3; 14 nucleotides line up with TRBD2. Germline loops: CDR1 SGHRS, CDR2 YFSETQ. The CDR3 spans 19 residues. J was trimmed by 4 bases and V by 3 bases; bases with no gene match: 13. CDR3 sequence reads: CASSSPGTSGSSNADTQYF. The CDR3 DNA, read in part, is TGCGCCAGCAGCTCGCCGGGGACTAGCGGGAGTTCGAATGCAGATACG.

Of note for this clone: Read data end 3 residues before the CDR3 end; the end is taken from the germline J gene. The chain joins TRBV7-6 to TRBJ2-3; maybe TRBD2 (6 bases). This CDR3 region has 16 residues. CDR1 and CDR2 (germline): SGHVS, FNYEAQ. V was pared by 1 base and J by 2 bases, with 13 bases between. CDR3 DNA (partial): TGTGCCAGCAGCTTAGAAGGGACTCTACACACAGATACG. Translated: CASSLEGTLHTDT. In full, the CDR3 reads CASSLEGTLHTDTQYF.

Details on this clone: Read sequence stops 3 residues before the CDR3 end, and the germline J gene provides the missing end. The chain carries TRBV5-1 and TRBJ2-2, with 7 bases matching TRBD2. This CDR3 spans 15 amino acids. Germline CDR1 reads SGHRS; CDR2 reads YFSETQ. Losses at the gene ends were 2 bases for V and 1 base for J; bases not matched to a gene: 2. The CDR3 sequence: CASSFAGENTGELFF. The CDR3 bases that were read are TGCGCCAGCAGCTTCGCGGGGGAGAACACCGGGGAG.

By frequency, this clone is medium-sized. Read sequence stops 3 residues before the CDR3 end, and the germline J gene provides the missing end. The chain employs TRBV19 and TRBJ2-5; tentative D call: TRBD1 (6 bases). The V and J ends lost 3 bases and 2 bases respectively, with 7 bases between them. There are 13 residues in the CDR3. Per germline, CDR1 LNHDA and CDR2 SQIVND (reference sequence). CDR3 DNA (partial): TGTGCCAGTAGTATGGGACAACAAGAGACC. It translates to CASSMGQQET. The full CDR3 sequence reads CASSMGQQETQYF.

In the case of this clone: The CDR3 end lies 3 residues beyond the end of the read and is filled in from the germline J gene. V usage is TRBV19 and J usage is TRBJ1-2; 10 bases align to TRBD1. V was pared by 7 bases and J by 5 bases, with 13 bases of the junction left unmatched. CDR3 size: 16 residues. Looked up from germline, CDR1 is LNHDA and CDR2 is SQIVND (reference sequence). CDR3 bases read: TGTGCCAGTAAACTTGGACAGGGGGTGCCGTGGTATGGC. Its translation: CASKLGQGVPWYG. The whole CDR3 protein reads CASKLGQGVPWYGYTF.

Note on this clone: Read data end 3 residues before the CDR3 end; the end is taken from the germline J gene. The chain uses TRBV7-9 and TRBJ1-1, with D possibly matching TRBD1 (6 bases). This CDR3 region has 15 residues. Per the germline V gene, CDR1 is SEHNR and CDR2 is FQNEAQ (reference sequence). CDR3 in amino acids: CASSSTGLSGNEAFF. CDR3 DNA, as far as it was read: TGTGCCAGCAGCTCGACAGGCCTCTCGGGGAATGAG. The full variable domain, completed using reference TRBV7-9 and TRBJ1-1, is DTGVSQNPRHKITKRGQNVTFRCDPISEHNRLYWYRQTLGQGPEFLTYFQNEAQLEKSRLLSDRFSAERPKGSFSTLEIQRTEQGDSAMYLCASSSTGLSGNEAFFGQGTRLTVV.

Comments on this clone: Read sequence stops 3 residues before the CDR3 end, and the germline J gene provides the missing end. V usage is TRBV7-2 and J usage is TRBJ1-2; a weak D match, TRBD1 (5 bases). Per germline, CDR1 SGHTA and CDR2 FQGNSA. This CDR3 is built from 15 residues. The CDR3: CASSLVAGQYNDYTF. The part of the CDR3 DNA that was read is TGTGCCAGCAGCTTAGTGGCAGGGCAGTACAATGAC.

About this clone: Coverage ceases 3 residues before the CDR3 finishes, and the germline J gene fills in the end. This sequence joins TRBV20-1 and TRBJ2-3, with 7 bases matching TRBD2. CDR1 and CDR2 (germline): DFQATT, SNEGSKA (reference sequence). This CDR3 has 15 residues. The CDR3 region is CSARDGGSPQETQYF. The part of the CDR3 DNA that was read is TGCAGTGCTAGAGATGGCGGGAGTCCCCAAGAGACG.

Comments on this clone: The DNA ends 3 residues before the CDR3 does, and the rest of the CDR3 is filled in from the germline J gene. The chain uses TRBV5-1 and TRBJ1-1, with D tentatively TRBD1 (6 bases). Germline CDR1 is SGHRS and CDR2 is YFSETQ. Trimming pared 4 bases from V and 3 bases from J, leaving 16 bases between. The CDR3 spans 15 residues. CDR3 sequence: CASSPLERGYTEAFF. Partial CDR3 DNA: TGCGCCAGCAGCCCGCTCGAAAGGGGGTACACTGAA.

Comments on this clone: From the germline J gene comes the end of the CDR3, since the read stops 3 residues before it. The sample contains more than one DNA sequence encoding this CDR3. This sequence joins TRBV5-6 and TRBJ1-2; TRBD1 might be the D (5 bases). The CDR3 consists of 15 residues. Germline CDR1 SGHDT, CDR2 YYEEEE. V was cut by 4 bases and J by 4 bases, with 17 bases left in between. The CDR3 loop reads CASSGWRQTLYGYTF. CDR3 bases read: TGTGCCAGCAGCGGATGGAGACAGACGCTCTATGGC.

Notes on this clone: The missing CDR3 end, 3 residues past where the read stops, is filled in from the germline J gene. V usage is TRBV30 and J usage is TRBJ2-2; D remains ambiguous. CDR3 length: 13 residues. Looked up from germline, CDR1 is GTSNPN and CDR2 is SVGIG (reference sequence). The DNA read from the CDR3 is TGTGCCTGGAGTCGTACTGTCAATGAAAAG. Translated: CAWSRTVNEK. Given in full, the CDR3 is CAWSRTVNEKLFF.

Points on this clone: The read terminates 3 residues ahead of where the CDR3 ends, so the germline J gene completes it. The gene calls are TRBV2 and TRBJ1-1; 9 nucleotides align to TRBD1. J was trimmed by 6 bases and V by 5 bases; bases with no gene match: 10. Germline V gives CDR1 SNHLY, CDR2 FYNNEI. The CDR3 is 15 residues long. The CDR3 sequence: CASSKENRGQSEAFF. The CDR3 bases that were read are TGTGCCAGCAGTAAAGAGAACAGGGGGCAGTCTGAA.

Concerning this clone: The sequenced fragment ends 3 residues before the CDR3 boundary, so the rest is inferred from the germline J gene. J is TRBJ2-2 and V is TRBV6-1, with D uncertain. The germline gives CDR1 MNHNS, CDR2 SASEGT. The CDR3 runs 15 residues. The CDR3 sequence: CASSEGQSTNEKLFF. The sequenced part of the CDR3 DNA is TGTGCCAGCAGTGAAGGGCAGTCAACTAATGAAAAG.

As to this clone: The read terminates 3 residues before the CDR3 end, so the remaining end is supplied by the germline J gene. The chain is built from TRBV20-1 and TRBJ2-3, with TRBD2 identical over 10 bases. From germline, CDR1 is DFQATT and CDR2 SNEGSKA (reference sequence). With V trimmed by 1 base and J by 5 bases, 6 bases remained unmatched. CDR3 length: 15 residues. The covered CDR3 bases are TGCAGTGCTAGAGTCTGGGTAGCGGGAGGAGATACG. Amino acid sequence: CSARVWVAGGDT. The entire CDR3 sequence reads CSARVWVAGGDTQYF.

The CDR3 spells CASSPTGGYTEAFF. The covered CDR3 bases are TGTGCCAGCTCACCAACAGGGGGCTACACTGAA. The J gene is TRBJ1-1, the V gene TRBV18; TRBD1 aligns across 9 bases. The read comes to an end 3 residues before the CDR3 does, leaving the germline J gene to fill in the end. CDR3 length: 14 residues. Trimming took 2 bases from V and 3 from J; bases not matched to a gene: 1. Germline V gives CDR1 KGHSH, CDR2 LQKENI. Filled out from reference TRBV18 and TRBJ1-1, the complete variable domain reads NAGVMQNPRHLVRRRGQEARLRCSPMKGHSHVYWYRQLPEEGLKFMVYLQKENIIDESGMPKERFSAEFPKEGPSILRIQQVVRGDSAAYFCASSPTGGYTEAFFGQGTRLTVV.

Notes on this clone: The missing CDR3 end, 3 residues past where the read stops, is filled in from the germline J gene. The chain employs TRBV19 and TRBJ2-1, with D perhaps TRBD2 (6 bases). CDR1 and CDR2 (germline): LNHDA, SQIVND (reference sequence). V was pared by 3 bases and J by 4 bases, with 13 bases between. The CDR3 has 15 residues. The CDR3 sequence: CASSISGSGYNEQFF. The sequenced part of the CDR3 DNA is TGTGCCAGTAGTATCAGCGGGTCCGGATACAATGAG.